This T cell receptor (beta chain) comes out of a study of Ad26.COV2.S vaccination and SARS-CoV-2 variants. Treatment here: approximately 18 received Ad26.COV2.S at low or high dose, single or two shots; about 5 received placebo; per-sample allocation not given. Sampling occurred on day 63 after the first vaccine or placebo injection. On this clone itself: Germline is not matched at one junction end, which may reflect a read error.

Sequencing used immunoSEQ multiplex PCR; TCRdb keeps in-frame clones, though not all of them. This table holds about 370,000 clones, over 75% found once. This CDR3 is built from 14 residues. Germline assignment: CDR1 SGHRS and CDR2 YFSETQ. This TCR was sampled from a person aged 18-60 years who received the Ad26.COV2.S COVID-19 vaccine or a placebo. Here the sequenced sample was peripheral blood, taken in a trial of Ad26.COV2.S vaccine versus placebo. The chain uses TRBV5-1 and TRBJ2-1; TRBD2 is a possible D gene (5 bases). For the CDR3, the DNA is TGCGCCAGCAGCTTGGCCGGACTCTACGATGAGCAGTTCTTC. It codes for CASSLAGLYDEQFF.